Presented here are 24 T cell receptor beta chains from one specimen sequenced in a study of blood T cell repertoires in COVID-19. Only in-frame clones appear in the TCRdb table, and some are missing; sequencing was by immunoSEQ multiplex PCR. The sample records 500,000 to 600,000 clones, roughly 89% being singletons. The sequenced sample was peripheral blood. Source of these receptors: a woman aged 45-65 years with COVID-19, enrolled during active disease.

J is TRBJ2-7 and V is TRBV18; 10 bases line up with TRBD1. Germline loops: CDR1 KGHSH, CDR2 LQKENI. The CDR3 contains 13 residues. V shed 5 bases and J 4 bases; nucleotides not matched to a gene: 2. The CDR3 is CASSTDRGYEQYF. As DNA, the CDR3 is TGTGCCAGCTCAACGGACAGGGGGTACGAGCAGTACTTC.

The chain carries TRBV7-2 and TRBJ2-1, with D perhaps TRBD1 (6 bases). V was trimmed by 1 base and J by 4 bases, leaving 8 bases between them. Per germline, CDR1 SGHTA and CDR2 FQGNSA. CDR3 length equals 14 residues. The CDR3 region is CASSLGGHYNEQFF. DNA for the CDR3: TGTGCCAGCAGCTTAGGGGGACATTACAATGAGCAGTTCTTC.

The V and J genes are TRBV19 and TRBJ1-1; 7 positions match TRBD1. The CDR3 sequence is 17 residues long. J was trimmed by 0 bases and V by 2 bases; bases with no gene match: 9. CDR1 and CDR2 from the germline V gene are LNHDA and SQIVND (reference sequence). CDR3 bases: TGTGCCAGTAGTATACCGACAGGGAGGCCAATGAACACTGAAGCTTTCTTT. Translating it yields CASSIPTGRPMNTEAFF. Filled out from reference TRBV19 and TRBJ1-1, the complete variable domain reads DGGITQSPKYLFRKEGQNVTLSCEQNLNHDAMYWYRQDPGQGLRLIYYSQIVNDFQKGDIAEGYSVSREKKESFPLTVTSAQKNPTAFYLCASSIPTGRPMNTEAFFGQGTRLTVV.

For the CDR3, the DNA is TGTGCCAGCAGCTTAGACGGCTACAATGAGCAGTTCTTC. It specifies CASSLDGYNEQFF. The V call is TRBV7-7, the J call TRBJ2-1, with D hard to call. CDR1 SSHAT and CDR2 FNYEAQ come from the germline V gene (reference sequence). This CDR3 has 13 residues. V was cut by 1 base and J by 3 bases, with 4 bases left in between.

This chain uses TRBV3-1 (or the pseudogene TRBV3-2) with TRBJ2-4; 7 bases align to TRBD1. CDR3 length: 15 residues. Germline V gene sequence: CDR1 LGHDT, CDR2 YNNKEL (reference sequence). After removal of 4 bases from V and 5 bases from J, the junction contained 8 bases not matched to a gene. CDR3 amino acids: CASSLIRGLENIQYF. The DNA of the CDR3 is TGTGCCAGCAGCCTTATAAGGGGGCTTGAAAACATTCAGTACTTC.

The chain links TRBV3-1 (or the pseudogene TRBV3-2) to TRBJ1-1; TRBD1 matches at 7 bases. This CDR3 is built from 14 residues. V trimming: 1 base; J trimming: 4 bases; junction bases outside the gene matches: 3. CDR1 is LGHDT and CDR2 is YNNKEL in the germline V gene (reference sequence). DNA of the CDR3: TGTGCCAGCAGCCAAGTAGGGGGCAGCACTGAAGCTTTCTTT. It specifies CASSQVGGSTEAFF.

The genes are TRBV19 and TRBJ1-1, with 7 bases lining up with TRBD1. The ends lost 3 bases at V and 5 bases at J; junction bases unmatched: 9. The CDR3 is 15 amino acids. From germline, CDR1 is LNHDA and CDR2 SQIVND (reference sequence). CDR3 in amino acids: CASSIWQGGPTEAFF. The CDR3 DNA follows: TGTGCCAGTAGTATTTGGCAGGGGGGTCCGACTGAAGCTTTCTTT.

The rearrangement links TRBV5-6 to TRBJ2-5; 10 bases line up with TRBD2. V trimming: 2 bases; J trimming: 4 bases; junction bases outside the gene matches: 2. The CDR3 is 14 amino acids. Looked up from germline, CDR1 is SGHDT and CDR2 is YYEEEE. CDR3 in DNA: TGTGCCAGCAGCTTTCTAGCGGGGGCAGAGACCCAGTACTTC. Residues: CASSFLAGAETQYF.

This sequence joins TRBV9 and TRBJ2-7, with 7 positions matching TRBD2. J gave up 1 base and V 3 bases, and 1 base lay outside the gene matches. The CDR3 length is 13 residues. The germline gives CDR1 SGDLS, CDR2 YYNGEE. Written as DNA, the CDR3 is TGTGCCAGCAGCGGGGACTATTCCTACGAGCAGTACTTC. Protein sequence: CASSGDYSYEQYF.

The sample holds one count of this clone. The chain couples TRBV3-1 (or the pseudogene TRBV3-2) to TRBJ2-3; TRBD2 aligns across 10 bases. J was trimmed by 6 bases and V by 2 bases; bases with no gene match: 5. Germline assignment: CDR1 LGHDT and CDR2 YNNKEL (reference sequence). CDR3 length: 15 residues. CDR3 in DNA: TGTGCCAGCAGCCAAAATAGCGGGGGGACGGATACGCAGTATTTT. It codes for CASSQNSGGTDTQYF.

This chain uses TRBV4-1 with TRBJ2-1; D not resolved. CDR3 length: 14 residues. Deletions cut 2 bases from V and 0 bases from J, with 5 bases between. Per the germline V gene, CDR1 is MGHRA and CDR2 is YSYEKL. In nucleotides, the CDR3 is TGCGCCAGCAGCCAAAGTAGCTCCTACAATGAGCAGTTCTTC. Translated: CASSQSSSYNEQFF.

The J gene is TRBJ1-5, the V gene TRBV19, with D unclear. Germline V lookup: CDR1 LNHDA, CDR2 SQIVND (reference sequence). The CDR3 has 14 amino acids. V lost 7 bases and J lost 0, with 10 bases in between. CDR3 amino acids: CASTDTYSNQPQHF. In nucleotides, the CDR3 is TGTGCCAGTACCGATACTTATAGCAATCAGCCCCAGCATTTT. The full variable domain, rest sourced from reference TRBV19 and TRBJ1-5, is DGGITQSPKYLFRKEGQNVTLSCEQNLNHDAMYWYRQDPGQGLRLIYYSQIVNDFQKGDIAEGYSVSREKKESFPLTVTSAQKNPTAFYLCASTDTYSNQPQHFGDGTRLSIL.

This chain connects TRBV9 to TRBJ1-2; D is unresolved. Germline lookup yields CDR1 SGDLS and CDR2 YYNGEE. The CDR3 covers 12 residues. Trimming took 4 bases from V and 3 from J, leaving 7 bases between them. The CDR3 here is CASSPRHYGYTF. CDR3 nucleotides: TGTGCCAGCAGCCCGAGGCACTATGGCTACACCTTC.

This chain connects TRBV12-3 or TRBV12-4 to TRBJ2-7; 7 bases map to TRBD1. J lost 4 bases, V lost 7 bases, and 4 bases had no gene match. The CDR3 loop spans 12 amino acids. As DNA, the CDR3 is TGTGCCAGCACCTTACAGGGGTACGAGCAGTACTTC. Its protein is CASTLQGYEQYF.

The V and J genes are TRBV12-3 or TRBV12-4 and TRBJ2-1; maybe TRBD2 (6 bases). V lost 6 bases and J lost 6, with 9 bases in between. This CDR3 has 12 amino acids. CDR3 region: CASSYGGNEQFF. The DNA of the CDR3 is TGTGCCAGCAGCTACGGGGGCAATGAGCAGTTCTTC.

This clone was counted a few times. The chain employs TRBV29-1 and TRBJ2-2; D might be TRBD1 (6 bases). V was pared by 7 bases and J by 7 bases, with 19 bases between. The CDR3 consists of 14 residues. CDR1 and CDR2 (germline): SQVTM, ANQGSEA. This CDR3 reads CSAILQGWSGELFF. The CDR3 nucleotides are TGCAGCGCAATTCTACAGGGTTGGAGCGGGGAGCTGTTTTTT.

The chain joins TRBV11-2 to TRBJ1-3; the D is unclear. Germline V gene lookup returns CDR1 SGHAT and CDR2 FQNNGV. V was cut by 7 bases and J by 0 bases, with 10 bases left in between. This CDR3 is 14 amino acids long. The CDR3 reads CASTKDFSGNTIYF. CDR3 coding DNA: TGTGCCAGCACCAAGGACTTCTCTGGAAACACCATATATTTT. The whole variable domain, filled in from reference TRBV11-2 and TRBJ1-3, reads EAGVAQSPRYKIIEKRQSVAFWCNPISGHATLYWYQQILGQGPKLLIQFQNNGVVDDSQLPKDRFSAERLKGVDSTLKIQPAKLEDSAVYLCASTKDFSGNTIYFGEGSWLTVV.

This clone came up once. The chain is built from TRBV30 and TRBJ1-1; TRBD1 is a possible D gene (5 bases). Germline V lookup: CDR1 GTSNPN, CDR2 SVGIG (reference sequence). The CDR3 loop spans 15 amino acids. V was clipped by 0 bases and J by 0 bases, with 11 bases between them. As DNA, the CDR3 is TGTGCCTGGAGTGTACGGTGGGGCGTGAACACTGAAGCTTTCTTT. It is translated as CAWSVRWGVNTEAFF.

The CDR3 nucleotides are TGTGCCAGCAGCCCGACTAGCGGGGGCTCACAAGAGACCCAGTACTTC. This codes for CASSPTSGGSQETQYF. The V and J genes are TRBV5-4 and TRBJ2-5; 12 bases are a match to TRBD2. CDR1 and CDR2 (germline): SGHNT, YYREEE (reference sequence). J gave up 2 bases and V 4 bases, and 6 bases lay outside the gene matches. This CDR3 comprises 16 residues.

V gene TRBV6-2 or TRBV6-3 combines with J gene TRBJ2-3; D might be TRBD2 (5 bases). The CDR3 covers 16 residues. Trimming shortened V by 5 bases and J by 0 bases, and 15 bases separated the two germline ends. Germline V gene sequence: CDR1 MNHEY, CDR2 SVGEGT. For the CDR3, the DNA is TGTGCCAGCAGTGTGTTAGGACTCGCTAGCACAGATACGCAGTATTTT. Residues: CASSVLGLASTDTQYF.

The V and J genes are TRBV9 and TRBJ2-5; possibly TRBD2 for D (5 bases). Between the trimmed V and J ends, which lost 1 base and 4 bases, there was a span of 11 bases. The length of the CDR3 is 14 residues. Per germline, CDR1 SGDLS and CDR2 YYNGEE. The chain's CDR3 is CASSVSLGRETQYF. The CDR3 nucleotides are TGTGCCAGCAGCGTATCTTTGGGGAGAGAGACCCAGTACTTC.

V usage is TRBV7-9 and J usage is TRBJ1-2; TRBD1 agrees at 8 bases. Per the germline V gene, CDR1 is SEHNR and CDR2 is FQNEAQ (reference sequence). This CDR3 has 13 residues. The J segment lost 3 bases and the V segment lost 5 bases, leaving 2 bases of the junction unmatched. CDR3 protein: CASSPGQDYGYTF. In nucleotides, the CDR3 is TGTGCCAGCAGCCCGGGACAGGACTATGGCTACACCTTC.

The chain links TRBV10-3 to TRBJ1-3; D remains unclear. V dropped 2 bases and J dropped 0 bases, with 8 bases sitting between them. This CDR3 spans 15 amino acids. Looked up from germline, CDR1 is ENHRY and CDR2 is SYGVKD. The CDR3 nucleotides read TGTGCCATCAGTGAGAGTGGCAGCTCTGGAAACACCATATATTTT. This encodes CAISESGSSGNTIYF.

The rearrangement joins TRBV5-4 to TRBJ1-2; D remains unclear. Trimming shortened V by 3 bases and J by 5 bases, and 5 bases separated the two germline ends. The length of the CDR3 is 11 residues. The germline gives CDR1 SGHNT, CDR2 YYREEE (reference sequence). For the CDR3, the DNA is TGTGCCAGCAGCTCAGGATATGGCTACACCTTC. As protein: CASSSGYGYTF.